These 13 T cell receptor beta chains originate from one sample sequenced in a study of cytomegalovirus exposure and HLA in healthy donors. PCR was performed using 60 Vbeta and 13 Jbeta primers. Clones were read by immunoSEQ multiplex PCR, and TCRdb kept only the in-frame ones, dropping some. The repertoire holds 130,000 or so clones, with approximately 72% as singletons. The source material was PBMCs. The origin of the receptors is a man younger than 35 in good health and CMV-seronegative.

This clone has only a few counts. This chain links TRBV19 with TRBJ1-3, with D unclear. The V gene's germline CDR1 is LNHDA and CDR2 SQIVND (reference sequence). The CDR3 contains 16 residues. V dropped 0 bases and J dropped 4 bases, with 13 bases sitting between them. The CDR3 here is CASSIDRGSVGNTIYF. CDR3 bases: TGTGCCAGTAGTATAGACCGGGGATCCGTCGGAAACACCATATATTTT.

The J gene is TRBJ1-2, the V gene TRBV7-8; D unresolved. The CDR3 runs to 13 residues. Germline assignment: CDR1 SGHVS and CDR2 FQNEAQ. Trimming left V 0 bases short and J 8 bases short, with 10 bases between. This CDR3 is CASSLARSGGYTF. The CDR3 coding sequence is TGTGCCAGCAGCTTAGCGAGAAGCGGGGGCTACACCTTC.

The CDR3 region has the DNA TGTGCCAGCAGCCAAAACGGGAAACGGGACTCCCGGGAGACCCAGTACTTC. This translates into CASSQNGKRDSRETQYF. This rearrangement joins TRBV4-2 to TRBJ2-5, with D possibly being TRBD2 (6 bases). V lost 2 bases and J lost 5, with 21 bases in between. From germline, CDR1 is LGHNA and CDR2 YNFKEQ. This CDR3 region has 17 residues.

The chain carries TRBV11-3 and TRBJ1-1; maybe TRBD1 (6 bases). The germline V gene encodes CDR1 SGHNT and CDR2 YENEEA. The CDR3 is 13 amino acids. V was trimmed by 6 bases and J by 5 bases, leaving 13 bases between them. The CDR3 loop is CASSYRDGTEAFF. In DNA, the CDR3 is TGTGCCAGCAGTTACAGGGACGGAACTGAAGCTTTCTTT.

The chain links TRBV6-5 to TRBJ2-7; possibly TRBD2 for D (5 bases). Trimming stripped 6 bases from V and 0 bases from J, with 6 bases between. The CDR3 spans 12 residues. Germline V gene lookup returns CDR1 MNHEY and CDR2 SVGAGI. DNA of the CDR3: TGTGCCAGCAGCGGGGACTCCTACGAGCAGTACTTC. Protein sequence: CASSGDSYEQYF.

The chain uses TRBV5-1 and TRBJ1-2; D may be TRBD1 (6 bases). This CDR3 is 14 amino acids long. The germline V gene has CDR1 SGHRS and CDR2 YFSETQ. Trimming removed 2 bases from V and 8 bases from J, with 16 bases in between. This CDR3 reads CASSFQGSLWGYTF. Written as DNA, the CDR3 is TGCGCCAGCAGCTTTCAGGGGAGCTTGTGGGGCTACACCTTC.

This clone was picked up a small number of times. The V gene is TRBV7-2, the J gene TRBJ2-1; 10 bases are a match to TRBD2. CDR1 and CDR2 from the germline V gene are SGHTA and FQGNSA. Unmatched junction bases numbered 2, after V lost 5 bases and J lost 10 bases. The CDR3 covers 12 residues. CDR3 bases: TGTGCCAGCAGCCCGGGACTAGCGGAGCAGTTCTTC. Translating gives CASSPGLAEQFF.

The chain links TRBV7-9 to TRBJ2-1; TRBD1 is a possible D gene (6 bases). Germline CDR1 and CDR2: SEHNR and FQNEAQ (reference sequence). The V and J ends lost 5 bases and 8 bases respectively, with 10 bases between them. CDR3 length: 12 residues. The CDR3, as DNA: TGTGCCAGCAGCGACCAGGGGTATGAGCAGTTCTTC. It encodes CASSDQGYEQFF.

The chain couples TRBV4-3 to TRBJ2-1; weak D call: TRBD2 (5 bases). V was trimmed by 6 bases and J by 8 bases, leaving 23 bases between them. The V gene's germline CDR1 is LGHNA and CDR2 YSLEER. CDR3 length: 16 amino acids. In DNA form, the CDR3 reads TGCGCCAGCAGTCTAACCGCTACCGGACTGATGGATGAGCAGTTCTTC. It codes for CASSLTATGLMDEQFF.

V and J are TRBV6-5 and TRBJ2-5; TRBD2 aligns across 10 bases. The germline CDR1 and CDR2 sequences are MNHEY and SVGAGI. CDR3 length equals 12 residues. The junction had 0 bases not matched to a gene; V was cut back by 9 bases and J by 2 bases. CDR3 nucleotides: TGTGCCAGTAGCGGGGGGCAAGAGACCCAGTACTTC. It encodes CASSGGQETQYF.

This clone has only a few counts. This rearrangement joins TRBV19 to TRBJ2-7; D perhaps matches TRBD1 (6 bases). CDR1 is LNHDA and CDR2 is SQIVND in the germline V gene (reference sequence). Trimming took 6 bases from V and 0 from J, leaving 9 bases between them. The CDR3 extends over 13 amino acids. The DNA for the CDR3 is TGTGCCAGTAGACAGGGCCCCTCCTACGAGCAGTACTTC. Protein: CASRQGPSYEQYF.

The chain couples TRBV13 to TRBJ2-3; 9 bases line up with TRBD1. Germline values: CDR1 PRHDT, CDR2 FYEKMQ (reference sequence). The CDR3 runs 14 residues. This chain's CDR3 is CATVRDRGTDTQYF. In DNA, the CDR3 is TGTGCTACCGTCCGGGACAGGGGCACAGATACGCAGTATTTT.

This clone was seen only a few times. This chain joins TRBV7-2 and TRBJ1-2; a possible D gene is TRBD1 (5 bases). This CDR3 region has 14 residues. Germline V gene sequence: CDR1 SGHTA, CDR2 FQGNSA. Trimming shortened V by 1 base and J by 4 bases, and 10 bases separated the two germline ends. The chain's CDR3 is CASSLGRGLYGYTF. The CDR3 DNA sequence: TGTGCCAGCAGCTTAGGGCGGGGCCTCTATGGCTACACCTTC.